This is a list of T cell receptor beta chains from one sample in a study of blood T cells in healthy people across ages. MiXCR, applied by TCRdb to the 5' RACE reads, yields one record per CDR3 protein. The sample holds about 780,000 distinct CDR3 sequences, roughly 46% seen once. Sample: blood. The receptors were gathered from an elderly man in good health. Each CDR3 is given with its conserved first and last residue. Fields, in order: clone size, D gene, J gene, V gene, CDR3 DNA, CDR3 protein. D genes are given only for firm matches. Clone size appears in some rows only: once, few, many, or a class for an expanded clone.

clone size: NA
D gene: TRBD1
J gene: TRBJ2-7
V gene: TRBV18
CDR3 DNA: TGTGCCAGCTCAGAAGAGGGGGACAGTACGTCCTACGAGCAGTACTTC
CDR3 protein: CASSEEGDSTSYEQYF

clone size: once
D gene: NA
J gene: TRBJ2-1
V gene: TRBV20-1
CDR3 DNA: TGCAGTGCTTTACAGGGTACCATTCAAGAGACCCAGTTCTTC
CDR3 protein: CSALQGTIQETQFF

clone size: few
D gene: NA
J gene: TRBJ2-1
V gene: TRBV12-3/TRBV12-4
CDR3 DNA: TGTGCCAGCAGTTTCCACCGACAGGGAGGGGTTGAGCAGTTCTTC
CDR3 protein: CASSFHRQGGVEQFF

clone size: NA
D gene: TRBD1
J gene: TRBJ2-5
V gene: TRBV5-6
CDR3 DNA: TGTGCCAGCAGCTCGACAGGGGGCGAGCAGACCCAGTACTTC
CDR3 protein: CASSSTGGEQTQYF

clone size: few
D gene: TRBD2
J gene: TRBJ2-1
V gene: TRBV24-1
CDR3 DNA: TGTGCCACCAGTGACCGGGGACAGCCCGGGACTAGCGGGACCTACAATGAGCAGTTCTTC
CDR3 protein: CATSDRGQPGTSGTYNEQFF

clone size: few
D gene: NA
J gene: TRBJ2-1
V gene: TRBV20-1
CDR3 DNA: TGCAGTGCTAGGCCTTACAATGAGCAGTTCTTC
CDR3 protein: CSARPYNEQFF

clone size: NA
D gene: NA
J gene: TRBJ2-7
V gene: TRBV4-2
CDR3 DNA: TGTGCCAGCAGCCTCCTCCGGGACGCAGCCTACGAGCAGTACTTC
CDR3 protein: CASSLLRDAAYEQYF

clone size: NA
D gene: TRBD2
J gene: TRBJ2-7
V gene: TRBV2
CDR3 DNA: TGTGCCAGCAATCGGGCGGGAGGCGGTTACGAGCAGTACTTC
CDR3 protein: CASNRAGGGYEQYF

clone size: few
D gene: TRBD2
J gene: TRBJ2-7
V gene: TRBV15
CDR3 DNA: TGTGCCACCAGCAGAGAAACTAGCGGGTTCTACGAGCAGTACTTC
CDR3 protein: CATSRETSGFYEQYF

clone size: NA
D gene: TRBD1
J gene: TRBJ1-1
V gene: TRBV20-1
CDR3 DNA: TGCAGTGCTAGGGAAACAGGGGGCACTGAAGCTTTCTTT
CDR3 protein: CSARETGGTEAFF

clone size: NA
D gene: NA
J gene: TRBJ2-5
V gene: TRBV7-6
CDR3 DNA: TGTGCCAGCAGCTTATCGGCCAATGAGCAGTACTTC
CDR3 protein: CASSLSANEQYF

clone size: NA
D gene: TRBD2
J gene: TRBJ2-1
V gene: TRBV29-1
CDR3 DNA: TGCAGCGCCTCCGGGGGGGCCCAAATCTCCTACAATGAGCAGTTCTTC
CDR3 protein: CSASGGAQISYNEQFF

clone size: few
D gene: NA
J gene: TRBJ1-2
V gene: TRBV5-6
CDR3 DNA: TGTGCCAGCAGCTTGACTTCTTTGAGGGGAGATAGCTATGGCTACACCTTC
CDR3 protein: CASSLTSLRGDSYGYTF

clone size: few
D gene: NA
J gene: TRBJ2-5
V gene: TRBV20-1
CDR3 DNA: TGCAGTGCTAGAACACGGACGTCACAAGAGACCCAGTACTTC
CDR3 protein: CSARTRTSQETQYF

clone size: once
D gene: TRBD1
J gene: TRBJ1-2
V gene: TRBV29-1
CDR3 DNA: TGCAGCGTCACCCTGACAGGGAGCGGCTACACCTTC
CDR3 protein: CSVTLTGSGYTF

clone size: NA
D gene: NA
J gene: TRBJ2-1
V gene: TRBV29-1
CDR3 DNA: TGCAGCGTTGAGGTGGCATCCTTGGGAAATGAGCAGTTCTTC
CDR3 protein: CSVEVASLGNEQFF

clone size: many
D gene: TRBD2
J gene: TRBJ2-1
V gene: TRBV18
CDR3 DNA: TGTGCCAGCTCAAGAAGCGGGACTAACAATGAGCAGTTCTTC
CDR3 protein: CASSRSGTNNEQFF

clone size: NA
D gene: NA
J gene: TRBJ1-5
V gene: TRBV2
CDR3 DNA: TGTGCCAGCAGACCAACCGGGACTGGCAATCAGCCCCAGCATTTT
CDR3 protein: CASRPTGTGNQPQHF

clone size: NA
D gene: TRBD1
J gene: TRBJ2-1
V gene: TRBV29-1
CDR3 DNA: TGCAGCGTTGAAAGACAGGGACGCGGTGAGCAGTTCTTC
CDR3 protein: CSVERQGRGEQFF

clone size: many
D gene: NA
J gene: TRBJ1-1
V gene: TRBV29-1
CDR3 DNA: TGCAGCGTTGAGGGTTCGGGGTGGGGGAACACTGAAGCTTTCTTT
CDR3 protein: CSVEGSGWGNTEAFF

clone size: NA
D gene: TRBD1
J gene: TRBJ2-7
V gene: TRBV6-2/TRBV6-3
CDR3 DNA: TGTGCCAGCAGGTCGGGACAGCTTTCCTACAATGAGCAGTACTTC
CDR3 protein: CASRSGQLSYNEQYF

clone size: few
D gene: NA
J gene: TRBJ2-4
V gene: TRBV7-9
CDR3 DNA: TGTGCCAGCAGCTCATCGACAGGCTTTGAGCAGTACTTC
CDR3 protein: CASSSSTGFEQYF

clone size: few
D gene: NA
J gene: TRBJ2-7
V gene: TRBV7-2
CDR3 DNA: TGTGCCAGCGCGGGTATCTACGAGCAGTACTTC
CDR3 protein: CASAGIYEQYF

clone size: NA
D gene: TRBD1
J gene: TRBJ2-7
V gene: TRBV6-6
CDR3 DNA: TGTGCCAGCAGTTACTCGGGAGCCGGGACAGGGAAATACGAGCAGTACTTC
CDR3 protein: CASSYSGAGTGKYEQYF

clone size: NA
D gene: NA
J gene: TRBJ2-7
V gene: TRBV6-5
CDR3 DNA: TGTGCCAGCACCAAAGCGAGCTCCTACGAGCAGTACTTC
CDR3 protein: CASTKASSYEQYF

clone size: NA
D gene: NA
J gene: TRBJ1-1
V gene: TRBV20-1
CDR3 DNA: TGCAGTGCTAGATATTTAGAGAACACTGAAGCTTTCTTT
CDR3 protein: CSARYLENTEAFF

clone size: many
D gene: NA
J gene: TRBJ2-7
V gene: TRBV29-1
CDR3 DNA: TGCAGCGTTGGACTAGACTACGAGCAGTACTTC
CDR3 protein: CSVGLDYEQYF

clone size: NA
D gene: NA
J gene: TRBJ2-7
V gene: TRBV6-5
CDR3 DNA: TGTGCCAGCAAGAGAGGGGACAACGAGCAGTACTTC
CDR3 protein: CASKRGDNEQYF

clone size: NA
D gene: TRBD2
J gene: TRBJ2-3
V gene: TRBV27
CDR3 DNA: TGTGCCAGCGTGAGGAGTGCCGGGACTAGCCCGCTCACAGATACGCAGTATTTT
CDR3 protein: CASVRSAGTSPLTDTQYF

clone size: NA
D gene: NA
J gene: TRBJ2-7
V gene: TRBV28
CDR3 DNA: TGTGCCAGCAGTGGTGGGGGGACACTTCAATCCTACGAGCAGTACTTC
CDR3 protein: CASSGGGTLQSYEQYF

clone size: NA
D gene: NA
J gene: TRBJ2-3
V gene: TRBV2
CDR3 DNA: TGTGCCAGCAGCGAACAGGGTCGCACAGATACGCAGTATTTT
CDR3 protein: CASSEQGRTDTQYF

clone size: NA
D gene: NA
J gene: TRBJ2-7
V gene: TRBV6-2/TRBV6-3
CDR3 DNA: TGTGCCAGCAGTTACGGACTTCCCTACGAGCAGTACTTC
CDR3 protein: CASSYGLPYEQYF

clone size: many
D gene: TRBD2
J gene: TRBJ2-1
V gene: TRBV5-1
CDR3 DNA: TGCGCCAGCAGCTCGGGCGGGAGTGCCTACAATGAGCAGTTCTTC
CDR3 protein: CASSSGGSAYNEQFF

clone size: NA
D gene: TRBD1
J gene: TRBJ2-5
V gene: TRBV29-1
CDR3 DNA: TGCAGCGTGGAAGACAGGGGACAAGAGACCCAGTACTTC
CDR3 protein: CSVEDRGQETQYF

clone size: many
D gene: NA
J gene: TRBJ2-3
V gene: TRBV7-3
CDR3 DNA: TGTGCCAGCAGCTTTCCAGGGAGGACAGATACGCAGTATTTT
CDR3 protein: CASSFPGRTDTQYF

clone size: NA
D gene: NA
J gene: TRBJ2-2
V gene: TRBV20-1
CDR3 DNA: TGCAGTGCCTCCCCTGGAGGGTACGACACCGGGGAGCTGTTTTTT
CDR3 protein: CSASPGGYDTGELFF

clone size: once
D gene: TRBD2
J gene: TRBJ2-3
V gene: TRBV4-2
CDR3 DNA: TGTGCCAGCAGCCAATACGGGACTAGCGGGAGTTCAGATACGCGGTATTTT
CDR3 protein: CASSQYGTSGSSDTRYF

clone size: NA
D gene: NA
J gene: TRBJ2-6
V gene: TRBV11-3
CDR3 DNA: TGTGCCAGCAGCTTCATAGGAACAGGCCTCTCTGGGGCCAACGTCCTGACTTTC
CDR3 protein: CASSFIGTGLSGANVLTF

clone size: NA
D gene: TRBD1
J gene: TRBJ1-5
V gene: TRBV7-8
CDR3 DNA: TGTGCCAGCAGTTCCGACAGGGGAATGTGGCAACAGCCCCAGCATTTT
CDR3 protein: CASSSDRGMWQQPQHF

clone size: many
D gene: NA
J gene: TRBJ1-1
V gene: TRBV5-1
CDR3 DNA: TGCGCCAGCAGGTCTCTCGGGAACACTGAAGCTTTCTTT
CDR3 protein: CASRSLGNTEAFF

clone size: NA
D gene: TRBD2
J gene: TRBJ2-5
V gene: TRBV6-2/TRBV6-3
CDR3 DNA: TGTGCCAGCAGTGACCGCCGTCGTGGGACTAGCGGGAGCCAGGAGACCCAGTACTTC
CDR3 protein: CASSDRRRGTSGSQETQYF

clone size: NA
D gene: TRBD2
J gene: TRBJ2-1
V gene: TRBV20-1
CDR3 DNA: TGCAGTGCTTTTGCGGCGGGAGGGTACAATGAGCAGTTCTTC
CDR3 protein: CSAFAAGGYNEQFF

clone size: once
D gene: TRBD2
J gene: TRBJ2-1
V gene: TRBV4-3
CDR3 DNA: TGCGCCAGCAGCCAAGAGGGGACTAGCGCCTACAATGAGCAGTTCTTC
CDR3 protein: CASSQEGTSAYNEQFF

clone size: NA
D gene: TRBD2
J gene: TRBJ2-3
V gene: TRBV10-1
CDR3 DNA: TGCGCCAGCGGTGAACTCGGGACTAGCGGTAGCACAGATACGCAGTATTTT
CDR3 protein: CASGELGTSGSTDTQYF

clone size: NA
D gene: NA
J gene: TRBJ2-5
V gene: TRBV5-1
CDR3 DNA: TGCGCCAGCAGCTGGAGGGGCGGGGAGACCCAGTACTTC
CDR3 protein: CASSWRGGETQYF

clone size: NA
D gene: TRBD1
J gene: TRBJ2-1
V gene: TRBV7-2
CDR3 DNA: TGTGCCAGCAGCCGCCGGCTGGACAGGACCGATGTGCAGTTCTTC
CDR3 protein: CASSRRLDRTDVQFF

clone size: NA
D gene: NA
J gene: TRBJ1-5
V gene: TRBV12-3/TRBV12-4
CDR3 DNA: TGTGCCAGCAGTTACTATCAGACTAATCAGCCCCAGCATTTT
CDR3 protein: CASSYYQTNQPQHF

clone size: NA
D gene: NA
J gene: TRBJ1-6
V gene: TRBV5-1
CDR3 DNA: TGCGCCAGCTCTCGGGACCCGGGTTCACCCCTCCACTTT
CDR3 protein: CASSRDPGSPLHF

clone size: NA
D gene: TRBD2
J gene: TRBJ2-1
V gene: TRBV25-1
CDR3 DNA: TGTGCCAGCAGCCCCCACCGACTAGCAGATAACAATGAGCAGTTCTTC
CDR3 protein: CASSPHRLADNNEQFF

clone size: NA
D gene: TRBD2
J gene: TRBJ2-7
V gene: TRBV6-2/TRBV6-3
CDR3 DNA: TGTGCCAGCACCTCAGCGGGAGGGGGCGCCTACAATGAGCAGTACTTC
CDR3 protein: CASTSAGGGAYNEQYF

clone size: NA
D gene: NA
J gene: TRBJ2-7
V gene: TRBV5-6
CDR3 DNA: TGTGCCAGCAGCTTCCCGGGACCACTCAGCGAGCAGTACTTC
CDR3 protein: CASSFPGPLSEQYF

clone size: few
D gene: NA
J gene: TRBJ2-7
V gene: TRBV27
CDR3 DNA: TGTGCCACCTCGTGGGGGGCCGGGTCCTACGAGCAGTACTTC
CDR3 protein: CATSWGAGSYEQYF

clone size: NA
D gene: NA
J gene: TRBJ2-4
V gene: TRBV5-1
CDR3 DNA: TGCGCCAGCAGCTTGGTTGGTTTGGACATTCAGTACTTC
CDR3 protein: CASSLVGLDIQYF

clone size: many
D gene: NA
J gene: TRBJ2-7
V gene: TRBV7-2
CDR3 DNA: TGTGCCAGCAGCTTTGCCGGGATCCCCTACGAGCAGTACTTC
CDR3 protein: CASSFAGIPYEQYF

clone size: NA
D gene: NA
J gene: TRBJ1-1
V gene: TRBV2
CDR3 DNA: TGTGCCAGCAGTGAAATTAGAGGGACCACTGAAGCTTTCTTT
CDR3 protein: CASSEIRGTTEAFF

clone size: many
D gene: NA
J gene: TRBJ2-5
V gene: TRBV5-1
CDR3 DNA: TGCGCCAGCAGCTTGGTATCGGGGATCCAAGAGACCCAGTACTTC
CDR3 protein: CASSLVSGIQETQYF

clone size: few
D gene: NA
J gene: TRBJ2-7
V gene: TRBV6-1
CDR3 DNA: TGTGCCAGCAGTAATCCCGCCTACGAGCAGTACTTC
CDR3 protein: CASSNPAYEQYF

clone size: NA
D gene: TRBD2
J gene: TRBJ2-1
V gene: TRBV7-9
CDR3 DNA: TGTACCAGCAGCTTAGGACCGGGACTAGTCTACAATGAGCAGTTCTTC
CDR3 protein: CTSSLGPGLVYNEQFF

clone size: NA
D gene: NA
J gene: TRBJ2-3
V gene: TRBV2
CDR3 DNA: TGTGCCAGCAGCGCCCTCTTGCGAACAGATACGCAGTATTTT
CDR3 protein: CASSALLRTDTQYF

clone size: few
D gene: NA
J gene: TRBJ2-7
V gene: TRBV7-8
CDR3 DNA: TGTGCCAGCAGCTTAGTAGGGTTTGTCAACGAGCAGTACTTC
CDR3 protein: CASSLVGFVNEQYF